These T cell receptor beta chains were read from a single sample in a study of blood T cell repertoires in COVID-19. TCRdb's copy holds only in-frame clones and misses some; the assay was immunoSEQ multiplex PCR. The sample contains about 120,000 clones, about 80% of which appear only once. The sequenced sample consisted of peripheral blood. Receptor source: a man between 65 and 85 years old with active or convalescent COVID-19. Each CDR3 is given with its conserved first and last residue.

J	V	CDR3
TRBJ1-2	TRBV7-2	CASSSGRGSGYTF
TRBJ2-1	TRBV12-5	CASGLAGSGNEQFF
TRBJ2-7	TRBV18	CASSPGQVRSYEQYF
TRBJ1-5	TRBV6-1	CASSATGSGMSSRGNQPQHF
TRBJ1-5	TRBV6-1	CASSEGTGAASNQPQHF
TRBJ2-1	TRBV9	CASSGSRGLATYNEQFF
TRBJ1-2	TRBV18	CASSPGQGDGYTF
TRBJ1-2	TRBV19	CASSYDNPPRYGYTF
TRBJ2-7	TRBV11-2	CASSFNPGTTEQYF
TRBJ1-5	TRBV6-2/TRBV6-3	CASSYPGQGNQPQHF
TRBJ2-5	TRBV12-3/TRBV12-4	CASSVGAGETQYF
TRBJ1-4	TRBV19	CASSIDGGHVFF
TRBJ2-3	TRBV4-3	CASSQDARGYDLYF
TRBJ2-5	TRBV21-1	CASSKGQNQETQYF
TRBJ2-5	TRBV7-8	CASSLRGQGTETQYF